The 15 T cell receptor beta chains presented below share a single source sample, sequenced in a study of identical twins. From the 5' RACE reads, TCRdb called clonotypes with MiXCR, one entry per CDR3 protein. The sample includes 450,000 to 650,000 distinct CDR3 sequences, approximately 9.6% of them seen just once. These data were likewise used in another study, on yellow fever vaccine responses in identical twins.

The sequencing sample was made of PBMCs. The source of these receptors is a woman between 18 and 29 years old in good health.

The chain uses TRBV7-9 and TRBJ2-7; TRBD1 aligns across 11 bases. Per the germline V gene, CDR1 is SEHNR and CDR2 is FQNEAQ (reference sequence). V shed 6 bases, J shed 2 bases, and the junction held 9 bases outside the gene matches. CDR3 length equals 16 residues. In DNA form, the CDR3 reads TGTGCCAGCAGTTCTACAAGGGGACAGGGGGCCTACGAGCAGTACTTC. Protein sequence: CASSSTRGQGAYEQYF.

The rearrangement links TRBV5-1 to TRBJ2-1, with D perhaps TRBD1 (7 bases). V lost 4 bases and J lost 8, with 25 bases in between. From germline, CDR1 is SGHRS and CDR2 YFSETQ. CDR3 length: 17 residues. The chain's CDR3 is CASSPGDRRLVFDEQFF. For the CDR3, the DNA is TGCGCCAGCAGCCCGGGGGACAGAAGGTTGGTGTTTGATGAGCAGTTCTTC.

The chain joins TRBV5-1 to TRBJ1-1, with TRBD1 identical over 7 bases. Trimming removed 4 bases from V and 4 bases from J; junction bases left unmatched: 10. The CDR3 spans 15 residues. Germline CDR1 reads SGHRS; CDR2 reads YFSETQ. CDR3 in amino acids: CASSRLTGDGTEAFF. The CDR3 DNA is TGCGCCAGCAGCCGTCTAACAGGGGATGGCACTGAAGCTTTCTTT.

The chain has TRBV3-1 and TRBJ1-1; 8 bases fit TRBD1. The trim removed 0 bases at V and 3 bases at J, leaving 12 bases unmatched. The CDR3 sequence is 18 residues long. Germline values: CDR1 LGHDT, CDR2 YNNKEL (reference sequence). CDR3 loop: CASSQDWPGGEPDTEAFF. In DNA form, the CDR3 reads TGTGCCAGCAGCCAAGATTGGCCAGGGGGCGAACCCGACACTGAAGCTTTCTTT. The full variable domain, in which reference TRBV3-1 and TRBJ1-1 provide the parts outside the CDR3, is DTAVSQTPKYLVTQMGNDKSIKCEQNLGHDTMYWYKQDSKKFLKIMFSYNNKELIINETVPNRFSPKSPDKAHLNLHINSLELGDSAVYFCASSQDWPGGEPDTEAFFGQGTRLTVV.

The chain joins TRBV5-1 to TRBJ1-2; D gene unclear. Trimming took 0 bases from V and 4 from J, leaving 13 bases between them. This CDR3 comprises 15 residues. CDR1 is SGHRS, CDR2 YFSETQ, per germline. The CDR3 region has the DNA TGCGCCAGCAGCTTGGAAGGCTTGGATTCCTATGGCTACACCTTC. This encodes CASSLEGLDSYGYTF.

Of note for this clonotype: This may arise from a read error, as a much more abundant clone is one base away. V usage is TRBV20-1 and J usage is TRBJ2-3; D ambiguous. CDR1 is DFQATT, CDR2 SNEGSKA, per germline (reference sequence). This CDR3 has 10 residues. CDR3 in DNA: TGCAGTGCTAGCGTAGATACGCAGTGTTTT. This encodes CSASVDTQCF.

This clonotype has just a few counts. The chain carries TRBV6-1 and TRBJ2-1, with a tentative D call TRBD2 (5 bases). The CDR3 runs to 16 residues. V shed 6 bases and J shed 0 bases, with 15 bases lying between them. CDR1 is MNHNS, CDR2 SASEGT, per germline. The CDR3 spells CASSNSVGSSYNEQFF. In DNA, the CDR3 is TGTGCCAGCAGCAATAGCGTGGGGAGCTCCTACAATGAGCAGTTCTTC.

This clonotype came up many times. CDR3 residues: CASSWGGAGTEAFF. The DNA for the CDR3 is TGTGCCAGCAGTTGGGGGGGCGCGGGAACTGAAGCTTTCTTT. The chain uses TRBV28 and TRBJ1-1; D perhaps matches TRBD1 (6 bases). CDR1 and CDR2 from the germline V gene are MDHEN and SYDVKM. This CDR3 has 14 residues. The V and J ends lost 4 bases and 5 bases respectively, with 14 bases between them.

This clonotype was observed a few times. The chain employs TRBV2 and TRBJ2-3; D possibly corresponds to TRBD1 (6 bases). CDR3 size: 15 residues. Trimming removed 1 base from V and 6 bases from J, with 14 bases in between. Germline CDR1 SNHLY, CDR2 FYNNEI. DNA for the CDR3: TGTGCCAGCAGTGAAGAACAGGGACCATCGGATACGCAGTATTTT. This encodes CASSEEQGPSDTQYF.

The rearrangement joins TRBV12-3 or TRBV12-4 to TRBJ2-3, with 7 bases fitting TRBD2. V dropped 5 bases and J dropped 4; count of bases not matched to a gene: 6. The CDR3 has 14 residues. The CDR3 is CASSPERGADTQYF. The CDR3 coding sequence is TGTGCCAGCAGTCCTGAGCGGGGTGCAGATACGCAGTATTTT.

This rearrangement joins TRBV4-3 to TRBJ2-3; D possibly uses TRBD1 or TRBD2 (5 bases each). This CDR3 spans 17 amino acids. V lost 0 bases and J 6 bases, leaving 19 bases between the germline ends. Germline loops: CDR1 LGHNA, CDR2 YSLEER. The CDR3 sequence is CASSQDEPTQWGDTQYF. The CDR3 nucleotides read TGCGCCAGCAGCCAAGATGAACCGACACAATGGGGGGATACGCAGTATTTT.

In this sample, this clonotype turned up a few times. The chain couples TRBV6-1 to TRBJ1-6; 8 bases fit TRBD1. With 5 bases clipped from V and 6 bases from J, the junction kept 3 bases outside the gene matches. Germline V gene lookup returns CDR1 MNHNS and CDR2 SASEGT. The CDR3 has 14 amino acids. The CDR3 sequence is CASSRTGINSPLHF. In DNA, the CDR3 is TGTGCCAGCAGTCGGACAGGGATTAATTCACCCCTCCACTTT.

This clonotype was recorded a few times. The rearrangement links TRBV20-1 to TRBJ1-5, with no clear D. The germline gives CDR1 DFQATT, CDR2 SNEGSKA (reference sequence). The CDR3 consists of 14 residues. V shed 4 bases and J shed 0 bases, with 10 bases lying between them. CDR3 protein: CSAKGSNSNQPQHF. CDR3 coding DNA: TGCAGTGCTAAGGGCAGCAATAGCAATCAGCCCCAGCATTTT.

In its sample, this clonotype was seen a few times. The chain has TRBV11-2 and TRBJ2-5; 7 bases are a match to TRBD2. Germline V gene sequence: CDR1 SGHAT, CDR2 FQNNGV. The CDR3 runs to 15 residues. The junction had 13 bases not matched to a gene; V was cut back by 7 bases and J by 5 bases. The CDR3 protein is CASTPGERGRETQYF. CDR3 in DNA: TGTGCCAGCACCCCCGGGGAGCGGGGACGGGAGACCCAGTACTTC.

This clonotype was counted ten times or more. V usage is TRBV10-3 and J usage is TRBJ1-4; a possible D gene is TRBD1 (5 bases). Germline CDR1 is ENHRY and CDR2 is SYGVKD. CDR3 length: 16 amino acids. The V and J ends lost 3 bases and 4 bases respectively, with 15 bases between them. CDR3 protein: CAISDIGRASNEKLFF. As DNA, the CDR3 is TGTGCCATCAGTGATATCGGCAGGGCAAGTAATGAAAAACTGTTTTTT.